The rows below give T cell receptor beta chains drawn from one sample of a study of T cell responses to AZD1222 COVID-19 vaccine. Generated by immunoSEQ multiplex PCR, the TCRdb table keeps only in-frame clones and is missing some. There are about 150,000 clones in the sample; 88% occur only once, and approximately 3.1% lies in the top ten. Specimen: peripheral blood, collected on day 0 of AZD1222 vaccination. All receptors come from an adult in good health. The CDR3 runs from the conserved cysteine through the conserved F or W.

V gene,CDR3 protein
TRBV10-3,CAIRLAGGADTQYF
TRBV18,CASTTSPGTEAFF
TRBV7-2,CASSLEQGRATGELFF
TRBV7-9,CASSSGQTEQYF
TRBV6-1,CASRSGTGGYEQYF
TRBV28,CASSLAGGTNSPLHF
TRBV3-1/TRBV3-2,CASSPPRGASNSPLHF
TRBV28,CASSEQYEQYF
TRBV6-5,CASSYSGNSYGYTF
TRBV5-8,CASSRTGSGNTIYF
TRBV28,CASSLQAGTDTQYF
TRBV4-1,CASSQVMGEAFF
TRBV3-1/TRBV3-2,CASSPGRESPLHF
TRBV25-1,CASSETRTGVGTEAFF
TRBV4-3,CASSQDPGGLSYNEQFF
TRBV10-3,CAISGTSYEQYF
TRBV7-2,CASSYRQGFEQYF
TRBV18,CASSPAGTGRYEQYF
TRBV5-4,CASSLVESTEAFF
TRBV6-2/TRBV6-3,CASSLGDRDTEAFF
TRBV5-8,CASSLEDRGGEQYF
TRBV6-5,CASRTSQGGSYEQYF
TRBV28,CASSYRSYEQYF
TRBV19,CASSRGTEYNSPLHF
TRBV6-5,CASRDRPSGNTIYF
TRBV4-3,CASSQDTGLLGGYEQFF
TRBV28,CASSLGTVGIDTQYF
TRBV4-1,CASSQEASGNTGELFF